The T cell receptor beta chain described here comes from a study of T-cell reconstitution after alpha-beta-depleted transplantation in children. A library of TCRbeta sequences, prepared with unique molecular identifiers, was generated. TCRdb used MiXCR to reprocess the PCR reads, holding one entry per CDR3 protein. Of about 400,000 distinct CDR3 sequences in the sample, around 21% were seen once. With 3 bases removed from V and 6 bases from J, the gap between germline ends came to 20 bases. CDR1 LNHNV and CDR2 YYDKDF come from the germline V gene (reference sequence). The CDR3 extends over 16 amino acids.

The rearrangement joins TRBV15 to TRBJ1-1, with a tentative D call TRBD1 (5 bases). The TCR was taken from a human donor who donated a stem cell graft to a child with acute myeloid leukemia. The sequences come from PBMCs from the stem cell graft donor, collected from the stem cell graft. Here the CDR3 DNA reads TGTGCCACCAGCAGGGCCCCAGGGACCTACGGCTCTGAAGCTTTCTTT. Protein: CATSRAPGTYGSEAFF.